These 2 T cell receptor beta chains were sequenced from one sample in a study of blood T cell repertoires in COVID-19. The assay was immunoSEQ multiplex PCR, and TCRdb's table has in-frame clones only and misses some. The sample gives under 300,000 clones, about 85% of which show up once; about 6.3% is in the top ten. The sample comprised peripheral blood. These receptor sequences come from a woman in her fifties or sixties with active or convalescent COVID-19.

The V call is TRBV11-2, the J call TRBJ2-1; D is possibly TRBD2 (5 bases). Germline V gives CDR1 SGHAT, CDR2 FQNNGV. This CDR3 has 17 amino acids. The germline V and J ends were trimmed by 1 base and 7 bases, with 20 bases remaining between them. The CDR3, as DNA: TGTGCCAGCAGCTTAGGAGGGATAGCGAGCCACTATAATGAGCAGTTCTTC. It specifies CASSLGGIASHYNEQFF.

The rearrangement uses TRBV20-1 and TRBJ2-3; no clear D. V lost 3 bases and J lost 3, with 16 bases in between. The CDR3 length is 15 residues. The germline CDR1 and CDR2 sequences are DFQATT and SNEGSKA (reference sequence). As DNA, the CDR3 is TGCAGTGCTAGTTCCGATACACCATGGACAGATACGCAGTATTTT. This sequence encodes CSASSDTPWTDTQYF.